Reported below is one T cell receptor beta chain. No antigen is known for it. TCRdb reprocessed the reads via MiXCR and lists one record per CDR3 protein. The data contain roughly 920,000 distinct CDR3 sequences, about a third of them singletons. The data were taken from a study of T cell repertoires in cytomegalovirus infection. Overall study context: Well-studied HLA-B-restricted CMV epitopes were used in the study alongside recently identified HLA-C-restricted ones. Both a matching HLA type and CMV infection were indicated by public TCR beta signatures.

Overall study findings and caveats: Predominance within the ex vivo response was attributable to HLA-C-restricted CMV-specific TCR beta clonotypes. Cumulative public TCR beta family frequency identified CMV carriers with the relevant HLA.

The V end lost 4 bases, the J end lost 7 bases, and 13 bases lay between the germline ends. CDR1 LGHNA and CDR2 YNFKEQ come from the germline V gene. The CDR3 length is 13 residues. The sample in question was cultured CD8+ T cells from PBMCs, obtained from culture after CMV antigen stimulation. This sequence originates from a human donor in good health (CMV status not recorded). Some clones in this sample may be carry-over from other donors' samples. The gene calls are TRBV4-2 and TRBJ1-2; no firm D call. In DNA, the CDR3 is TGTGCCAGCAGCCGTTCCGGAGCAGGTGGCTACACCTTC. Its protein product is CASSRSGAGGYTF.